These T cell receptor beta chains were read from a single sample in a study of PD-L1 blockade in urothelial cancer. Repertoires were generated with immunoSEQ multiplex PCR, while TCRdb's copy carries only in-frame clones and drops some. The sample shows about 79,000 clones, approximately 84% of them seen only once. Sequences were derived from PBMCs, sampled around atezolizumab (anti-PD-L1) treatment. Receptors were obtained from a man aged 55 to 70 with urothelial cancer. Both conserved end residues are trimmed from each CDR3.

v_call	j_call	cdr3_aa
TRBV29-1	TRBJ1-2	SVHDRALNYGYT
TRBV7-9	TRBJ2-5	ASSLRSWTAQETQY
TRBV7-3	TRBJ2-6	ASSGPGANVLT
TRBV6-5	TRBJ1-2	ASSYSPGTGGYT
TRBV27	TRBJ2-7	ASSSGQGASDEQY
TRBV6-6	TRBJ1-1	ATGWEKGTEAF
TRBV7-2	TRBJ2-7	ASSLRQGNGEQY
TRBV25-1	TRBJ1-6	ASSDTRTGHNSPLH
TRBV7-2	TRBJ2-7	ASSLERGPSYEQY
TRBV5-4	TRBJ1-6	ASRWDRDSPLH
TRBV5-1	TRBJ2-3	ASSKDRGMTDTQY
TRBV10-1	TRBJ2-1	ASSESKNSRNEQF
TRBV5-8	TRBJ1-5	ASSTGRSGNQPQH
TRBV28	TRBJ2-2	ASSLGGVRTGELF
TRBV29-1	TRBJ2-3	SGTGADTQY
TRBV5-6	TRBJ2-4	ASSLGRRSIQY
TRBV28	TRBJ1-2	ASSPIGGVYGYT
TRBV5-4	TRBJ1-2	ASSTGQGVGYT
TRBV5-4	TRBJ2-7	ASSLVGPGSYEQY
TRBV19	TRBJ1-3	ASTIDRGPGNTIY
TRBV4-2	TRBJ1-2	ASSQAMVNYGYT
TRBV15	TRBJ2-5	ATSRDPGGLETQY
TRBV27	TRBJ2-1	ASMKQGARVNEQF
TRBV5-1	TRBJ2-3	ASSSEGFRTDTQY
TRBV7-9	TRBJ2-7	ASSLAPGEAGDPYEQY
TRBV19	TRBJ2-2	ASSTSGDTGELF
TRBV7-7	TRBJ2-7	ASSFGGYESYEQY
TRBV15	TRBJ2-1	ATSTGTGSSYNEQF
TRBV7-7	TRBJ2-5	ASSPLDRGETQY
TRBV5-1	TRBJ2-5	ASSFAGGQETQY
TRBV27	TRBJ2-6	ASSSTGSGANVLT
TRBV2	TRBJ1-3	ASRRTTGNTIY
TRBV7-2	TRBJ2-5	ASSNRGRGQETQY
TRBV4-3	TRBJ2-5	ASSQDFPSGGLRLHQETQY
TRBV5-3	TRBJ1-1	ARSATEVTGIKTEAF
TRBV18	TRBJ1-6	ASSPLDSNSPLH
TRBV28	TRBJ1-2	ASFGVRDRGVYGYT
TRBV29-1	TRBJ1-2	SACPDRGVDGYT
TRBV7-6	TRBJ2-7	ASSAIQGPYEQY
TRBV2	TRBJ1-6	ASIRDMNSPLH
TRBV7-9	TRBJ1-4	ASSHFRQGGEKLF
TRBV2	TRBJ1-5	ASSERDPNYQPQH
TRBV6-5	TRBJ1-1	ASRGGGRAEAF
TRBV11-3	TRBJ2-2	ASSTNTGELF
TRBV4-1	TRBJ2-7	ASSQGFRDEQY
TRBV5-1	TRBJ1-3	ASSGVPSGNTIY
TRBV27	TRBJ2-3	ASSPLEEDTQY
TRBV27	TRBJ1-1	ASSLSFAGANTEAF
TRBV4-2	TRBJ1-3	ASSQALGNTGNTIY
TRBV5-6	TRBJ1-5	ASSSDNQPQH
TRBV18	TRBJ1-4	ASSPPGGLRTNEKLF
TRBV10-1	TRBJ1-6	ASSLDRTSPLH
TRBV21-1	TRBJ2-5	ASSKAARGGLGQETQY
TRBV6-1	TRBJ1-5	ASRLDRSSNQPQH
TRBV10-3	TRBJ2-5	AISVRDRQETQY
TRBV18	TRBJ2-3	ASSRDSTVISTDTQY
TRBV6-1	TRBJ1-6	ATAFGRGTLH
TRBV30	TRBJ2-3	AWSGGSTDTQY
TRBV7-2	TRBJ1-1	ASSSTGTQRNTEAF